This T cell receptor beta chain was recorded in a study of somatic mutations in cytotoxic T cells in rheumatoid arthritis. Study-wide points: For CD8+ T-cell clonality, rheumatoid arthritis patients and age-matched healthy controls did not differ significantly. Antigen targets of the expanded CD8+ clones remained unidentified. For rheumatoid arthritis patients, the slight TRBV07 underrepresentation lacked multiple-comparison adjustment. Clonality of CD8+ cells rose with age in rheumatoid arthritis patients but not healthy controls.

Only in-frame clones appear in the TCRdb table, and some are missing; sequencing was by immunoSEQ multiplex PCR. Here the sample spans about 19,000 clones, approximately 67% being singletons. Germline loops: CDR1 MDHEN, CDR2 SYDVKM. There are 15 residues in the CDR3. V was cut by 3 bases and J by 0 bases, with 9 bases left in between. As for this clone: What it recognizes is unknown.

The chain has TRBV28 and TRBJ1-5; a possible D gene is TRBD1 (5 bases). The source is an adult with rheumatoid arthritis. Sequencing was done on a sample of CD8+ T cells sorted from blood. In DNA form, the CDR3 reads TGTGCCAGCAGTTTCATTGACAGTAGCAATCAGCCCCAGCATTTT. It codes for CASSFIDSSNQPQHF.